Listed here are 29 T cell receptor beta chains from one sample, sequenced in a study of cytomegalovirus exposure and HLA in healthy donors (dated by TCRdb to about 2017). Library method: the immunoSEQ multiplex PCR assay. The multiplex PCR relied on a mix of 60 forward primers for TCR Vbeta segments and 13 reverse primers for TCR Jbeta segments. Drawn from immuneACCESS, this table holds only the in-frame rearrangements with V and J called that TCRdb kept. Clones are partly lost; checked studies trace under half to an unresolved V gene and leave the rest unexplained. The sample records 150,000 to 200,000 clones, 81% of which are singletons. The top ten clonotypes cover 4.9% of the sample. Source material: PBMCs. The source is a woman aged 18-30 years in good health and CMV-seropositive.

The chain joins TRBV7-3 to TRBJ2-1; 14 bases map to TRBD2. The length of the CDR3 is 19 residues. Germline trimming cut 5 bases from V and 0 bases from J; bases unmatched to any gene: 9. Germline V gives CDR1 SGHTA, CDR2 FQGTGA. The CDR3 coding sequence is TGTGCCAGCAGCCTCACCGGGACTAGCGGGGGAGGCTCCTACAATGAGCAGTTCTTC. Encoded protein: CASSLTGTSGGGSYNEQFF.

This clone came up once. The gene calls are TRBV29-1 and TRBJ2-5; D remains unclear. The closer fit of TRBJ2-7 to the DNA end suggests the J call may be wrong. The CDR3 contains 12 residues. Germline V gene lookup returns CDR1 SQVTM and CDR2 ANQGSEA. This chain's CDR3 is CSGMGVGYEQYF. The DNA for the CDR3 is TGCAGCGGGATGGGCGTCGGATACGAGCAGTACTTC.

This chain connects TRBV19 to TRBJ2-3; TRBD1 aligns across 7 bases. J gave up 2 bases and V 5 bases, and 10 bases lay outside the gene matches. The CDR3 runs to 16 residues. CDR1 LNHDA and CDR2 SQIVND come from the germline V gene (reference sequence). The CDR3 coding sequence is TGTGCCAGTAGTCTGGGACAGTACTTTGCCACAGATACGCAGTATTTT. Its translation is CASSLGQYFATDTQYF.

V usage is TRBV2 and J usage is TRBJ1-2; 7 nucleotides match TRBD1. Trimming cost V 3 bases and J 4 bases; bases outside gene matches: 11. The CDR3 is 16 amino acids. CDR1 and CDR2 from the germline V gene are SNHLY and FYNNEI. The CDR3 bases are TGTGCCAGCAGTGAGACCTCGGGACAGCACCTCTATGGCTACACCTTC. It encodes CASSETSGQHLYGYTF.

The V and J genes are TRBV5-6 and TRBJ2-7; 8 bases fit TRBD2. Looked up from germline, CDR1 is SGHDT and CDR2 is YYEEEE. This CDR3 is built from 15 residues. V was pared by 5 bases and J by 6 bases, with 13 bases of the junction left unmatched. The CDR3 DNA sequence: TGTGCCAGCAGTCCTTCCTCGGGAGGGGCTCGCGAGCAGTACTTC. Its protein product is CASSPSSGGAREQYF. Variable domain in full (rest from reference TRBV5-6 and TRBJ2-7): DAGVTQSPTHLIKTRGQQVTLRCSPKSGHDTVSWYQQALGQGPQFIFQYYEEEERQRGNFPDRFSGHQFPNYSSELNVNALLLGDSALYLCASSPSSGGAREQYFGPGTRLTVT.

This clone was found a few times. The CDR3 DNA reads as TGTGCCACCGGAGGGGATCAGCCCCAGCATTTT. Its translation: CATGGDQPQHF. The chain employs TRBV10-3 and TRBJ1-5, with D perhaps matching TRBD1 (5 bases). Between the trimmed V and J ends, which lost 10 bases and 5 bases, there was a span of 9 bases. Looked up from germline, CDR1 is ENHRY and CDR2 is SYGVKD. The CDR3 runs to 11 residues.

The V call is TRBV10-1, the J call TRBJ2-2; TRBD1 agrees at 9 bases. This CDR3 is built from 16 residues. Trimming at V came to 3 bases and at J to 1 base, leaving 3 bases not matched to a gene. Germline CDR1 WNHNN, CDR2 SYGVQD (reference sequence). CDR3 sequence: CASSDLGQGNTGELFF. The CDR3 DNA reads TGCGCCAGCAGTGACTTGGGACAGGGGAACACCGGGGAGCTGTTTTTT.

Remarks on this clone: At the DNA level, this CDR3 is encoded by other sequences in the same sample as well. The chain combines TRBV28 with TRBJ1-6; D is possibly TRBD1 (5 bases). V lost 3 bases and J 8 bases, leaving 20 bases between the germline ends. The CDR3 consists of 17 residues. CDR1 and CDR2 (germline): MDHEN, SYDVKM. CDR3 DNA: TGTGCCAGCAGTTTTAGCTCTTTACAGGCTGGGGATTCACCCCTCCACTTT. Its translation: CASSFSSLQAGDSPLHF.

CDR3 DNA: TGTGCCAGCAGCACGAAAGTACCGGGACAGGGACGGAGGACCATATATTTT. Amino acid sequence: CASSTKVPGQGRRTIYF. The chain recombines TRBV21-1 with TRBJ1-3; TRBD1, the table's D call, was not compared with the DNA. TRBV21-1 is classified as a pseudogene. CDR3 length equals 17 residues.

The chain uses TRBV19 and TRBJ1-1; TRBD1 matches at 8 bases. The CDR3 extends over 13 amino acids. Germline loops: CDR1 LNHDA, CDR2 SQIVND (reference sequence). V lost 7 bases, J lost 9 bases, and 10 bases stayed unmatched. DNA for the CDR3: TGTGCCAGTAACCACGACAGGGGAGGTCAAGCTTTCTTT. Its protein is CASNHDRGGQAFF.

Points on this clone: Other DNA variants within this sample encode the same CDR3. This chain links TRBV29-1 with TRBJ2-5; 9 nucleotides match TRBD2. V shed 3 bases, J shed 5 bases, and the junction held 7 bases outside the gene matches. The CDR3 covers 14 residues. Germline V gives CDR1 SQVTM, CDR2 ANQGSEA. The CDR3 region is CSVEGWAGGETQYF. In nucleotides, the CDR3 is TGCAGCGTTGAGGGTTGGGCGGGAGGGGAGACCCAGTACTTC.

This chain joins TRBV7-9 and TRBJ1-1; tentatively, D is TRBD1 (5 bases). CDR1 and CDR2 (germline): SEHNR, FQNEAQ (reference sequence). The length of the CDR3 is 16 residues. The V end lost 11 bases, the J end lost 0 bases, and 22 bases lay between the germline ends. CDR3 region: CALRTERGRLNTEAFF. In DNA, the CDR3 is TGTGCCCTAAGAACGGAAAGGGGCCGCTTGAACACTGAAGCTTTCTTT.

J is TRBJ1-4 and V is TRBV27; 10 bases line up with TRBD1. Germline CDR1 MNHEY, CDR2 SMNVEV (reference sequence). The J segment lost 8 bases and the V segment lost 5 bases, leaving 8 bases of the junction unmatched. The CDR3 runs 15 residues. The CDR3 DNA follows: TGTGCCAGCAGTCAAGACAGGGGGCAGGGGGAAAAACTGTTTTTT. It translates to CASSQDRGQGEKLFF.

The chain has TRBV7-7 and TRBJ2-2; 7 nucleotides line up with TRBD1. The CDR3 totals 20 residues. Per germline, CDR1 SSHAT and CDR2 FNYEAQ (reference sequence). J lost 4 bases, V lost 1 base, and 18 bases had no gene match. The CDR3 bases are TGTGCCAGCAGCTTAGTCACCCACCCACGACAGGGAGATATCACCGGGGAGCTGTTTTTT. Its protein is CASSLVTHPRQGDITGELFF. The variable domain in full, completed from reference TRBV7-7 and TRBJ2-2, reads GAGVSQSPRYKVTKRGQDVTLRCDPISSHATLYWYQQALGQGPEFLTYFNYEAQPDKSGLPSDRFSAERPEGSISTLTIQRTEQRDSAMYRCASSLVTHPRQGDITGELFFGEGSRLTVL.

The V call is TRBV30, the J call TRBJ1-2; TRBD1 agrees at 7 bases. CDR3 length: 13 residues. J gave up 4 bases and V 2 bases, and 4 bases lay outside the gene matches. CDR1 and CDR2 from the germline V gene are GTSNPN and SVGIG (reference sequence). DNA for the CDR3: TGTGCCTGGAGTACCGGGACAGTCTATGGCTACACCTTC. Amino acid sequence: CAWSTGTVYGYTF.

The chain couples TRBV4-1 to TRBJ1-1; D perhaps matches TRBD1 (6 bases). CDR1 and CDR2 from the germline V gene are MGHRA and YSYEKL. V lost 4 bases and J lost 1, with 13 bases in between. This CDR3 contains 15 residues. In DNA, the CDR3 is TGCGCCAGCAGCCGCCTGCAGGGGAGGAACACTGAAGCTTTCTTT. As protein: CASSRLQGRNTEAFF.

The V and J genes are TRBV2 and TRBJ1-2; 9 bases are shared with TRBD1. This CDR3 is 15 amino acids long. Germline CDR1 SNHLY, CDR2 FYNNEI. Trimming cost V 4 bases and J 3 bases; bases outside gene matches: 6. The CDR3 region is CASSAGTGTDYGYTF. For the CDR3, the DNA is TGTGCCAGCAGTGCCGGGACAGGGACCGACTATGGCTACACCTTC.

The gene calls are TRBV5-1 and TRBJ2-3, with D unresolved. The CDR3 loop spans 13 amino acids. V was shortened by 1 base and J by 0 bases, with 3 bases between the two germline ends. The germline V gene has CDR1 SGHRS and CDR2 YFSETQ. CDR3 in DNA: TGCGCCAGCAGCTTGCCAAGCACAGATACGCAGTATTTT. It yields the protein CASSLPSTDTQYF. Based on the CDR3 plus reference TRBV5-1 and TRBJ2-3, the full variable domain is KAGVTQTPRYLIKTRGQQVTLSCSPISGHRSVSWYQQTPGQGLQFLFEYFSETQRNKGNFPGRFSGRQFSNSRSEMNVSTLELGDSALYLCASSLPSTDTQYFGPGTRLTVL.

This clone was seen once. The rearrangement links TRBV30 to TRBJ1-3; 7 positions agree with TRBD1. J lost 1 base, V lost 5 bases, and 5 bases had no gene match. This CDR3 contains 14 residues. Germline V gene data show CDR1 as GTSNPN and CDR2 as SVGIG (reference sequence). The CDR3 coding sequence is TGTGCCTGGGGAGCAGGGGGATCTGGAAACACCATATATTTT. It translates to CAWGAGGSGNTIYF.

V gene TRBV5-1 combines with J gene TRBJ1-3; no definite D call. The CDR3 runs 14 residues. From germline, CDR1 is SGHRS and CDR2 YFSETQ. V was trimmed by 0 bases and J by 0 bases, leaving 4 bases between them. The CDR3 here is CASSLGPSGNTIYF. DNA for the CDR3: TGCGCCAGCAGCTTGGGGCCCTCTGGAAACACCATATATTTT.

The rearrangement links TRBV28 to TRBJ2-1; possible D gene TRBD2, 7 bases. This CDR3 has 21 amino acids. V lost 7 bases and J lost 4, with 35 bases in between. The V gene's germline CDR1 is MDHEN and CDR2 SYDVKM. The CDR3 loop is CASNTPRTLQRGGAYYNEQFF. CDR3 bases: TGTGCCAGCAACACCCCCCGGACCCTTCAGAGGGGGGGGGCCTATTACAATGAGCAGTTCTTC.

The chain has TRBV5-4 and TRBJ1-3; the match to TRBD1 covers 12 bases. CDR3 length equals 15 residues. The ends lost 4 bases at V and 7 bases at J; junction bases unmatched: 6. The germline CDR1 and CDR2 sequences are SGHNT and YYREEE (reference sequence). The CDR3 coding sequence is TGTGCCAGCAGCCTAACGGGACAGGGGGCGAACACCATATATTTT. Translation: CASSLTGQGANTIYF.

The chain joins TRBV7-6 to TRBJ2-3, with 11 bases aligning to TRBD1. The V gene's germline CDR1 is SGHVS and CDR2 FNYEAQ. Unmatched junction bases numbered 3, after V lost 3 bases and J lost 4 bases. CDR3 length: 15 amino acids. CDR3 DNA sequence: TGTGCCAGCAGCTTCGGGACAGGGGGACCAGATACGCAGTATTTT. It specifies CASSFGTGGPDTQYF.

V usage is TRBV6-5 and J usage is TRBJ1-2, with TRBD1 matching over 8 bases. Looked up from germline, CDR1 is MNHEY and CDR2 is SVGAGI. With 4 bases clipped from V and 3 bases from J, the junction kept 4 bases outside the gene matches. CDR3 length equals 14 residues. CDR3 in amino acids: CASSSTGDDYGYTF. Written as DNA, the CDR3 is TGTGCCAGCAGTTCGACAGGGGACGACTATGGCTACACCTTC.

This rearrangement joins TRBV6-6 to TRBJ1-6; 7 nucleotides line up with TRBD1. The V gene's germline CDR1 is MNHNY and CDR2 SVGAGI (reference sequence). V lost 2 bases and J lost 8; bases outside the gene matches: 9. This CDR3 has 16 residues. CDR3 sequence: CASSYPRDRVDSPLHF. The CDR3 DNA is TGTGCCAGCAGTTACCCCCGAGACAGGGTTGATTCACCCCTCCACTTT.

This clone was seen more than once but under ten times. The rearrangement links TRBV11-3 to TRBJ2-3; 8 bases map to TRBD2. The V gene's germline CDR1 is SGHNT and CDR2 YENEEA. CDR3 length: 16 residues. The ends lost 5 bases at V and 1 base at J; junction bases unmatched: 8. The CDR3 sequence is CASSQRGGFGTDTQYF. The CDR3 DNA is TGTGCCAGCAGCCAACGGGGGGGCTTTGGCACAGATACGCAGTATTTT.

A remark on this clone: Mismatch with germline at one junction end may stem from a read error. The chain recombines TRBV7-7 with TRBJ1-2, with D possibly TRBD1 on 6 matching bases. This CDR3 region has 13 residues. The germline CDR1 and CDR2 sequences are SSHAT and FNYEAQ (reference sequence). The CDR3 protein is CASSLDPGGRKAF. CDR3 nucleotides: TGTGCTAGCAGCTTAGACCCCGGGGGGCGTAAGGCCTTC.

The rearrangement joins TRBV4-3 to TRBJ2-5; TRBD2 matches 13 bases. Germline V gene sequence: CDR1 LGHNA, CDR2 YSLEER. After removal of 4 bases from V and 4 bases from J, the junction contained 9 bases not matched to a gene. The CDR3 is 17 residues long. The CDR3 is CASSPGLAGSEGETQYF. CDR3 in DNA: TGCGCCAGCAGCCCGGGACTAGCGGGGTCCGAGGGAGAGACCCAGTACTTC.

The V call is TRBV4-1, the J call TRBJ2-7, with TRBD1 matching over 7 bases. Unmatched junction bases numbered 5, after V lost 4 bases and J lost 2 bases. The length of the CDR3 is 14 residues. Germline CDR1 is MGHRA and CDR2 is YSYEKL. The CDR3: CASSLMTGPYEQYF. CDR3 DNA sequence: TGCGCCAGCAGCCTCATGACAGGGCCCTACGAGCAGTACTTC.